This T cell receptor beta chain was retrieved from a study of beta chain features in type 1 diabetes. Study conclusions and caveats: In all four CD4+ subsets, TCRB CDR3 length was significantly, moderately reduced in type 1 diabetes. Within patients, naive, central memory and Treg TCRB repertoires seemed more similar than within healthy donors.

Of note for this clone: The antigen is undetermined.

J lost 7 bases, V lost 6 bases, and 8 bases had no gene match. Germline V gene data show CDR1 as SQVTM and CDR2 as ANQGSEA. This CDR3 has 12 residues. Expressed TCRB transcripts were sequenced because the isolated RNA had all been reverse transcribed beforehand. Sequencing was performed with immunoSEQ multiplex PCR; in TCRdb, only in-frame clones are kept and a portion is missing. Counted here are hundreds of thousands of clones, over 10% occurring once; the ten biggest clones make up approximately 0.011%. The rearrangement joins TRBV29-1 to TRBJ1-1; 7 bases agree with TRBD1. The clonotype originates from a woman between 18 and 30 years old with type 1 diabetes. Sequencing used naive CD4+ T cells from blood. As DNA, the CDR3 is TGCAGCGTCGGGACAGCGAAGCTTGAAGCTTTCTTT. As protein: CSVGTAKLEAFF.